Below, 6 T cell receptor beta chains from the same sample are listed, as sequenced in a study of blood T cell repertoires in COVID-19. Clones were read by immunoSEQ multiplex PCR, and TCRdb kept only the in-frame ones, dropping some. The sample yields about 130,000 clones, about 83% seen once. Sequenced material: peripheral blood. These receptors all stem from a man aged 40-55 years with active or convalescent COVID-19.

The chain carries TRBV6-4 and TRBJ2-3; 11 bases agree with TRBD2. V was pared by 4 bases and J by 2 bases, with 2 bases of the junction left unmatched. Germline CDR1 reads MRHNA; CDR2 reads SNTAGT. The CDR3 extends over 15 amino acids. The CDR3 sequence: CASSVSGGATDTQYF. The DNA for the CDR3 is TGTGCCAGCAGTGTTAGCGGGGGGGCCACAGATACGCAGTATTTT.

The chain links TRBV28 to TRBJ2-3; D is ambiguous. Trimming shortened V by 6 bases and J by 2 bases, and 6 bases separated the two germline ends. Germline V gene lookup returns CDR1 MDHEN and CDR2 SYDVKM. CDR3 length: 12 residues. Here the CDR3 DNA reads TGTGCCAGCAGACTGTCCACAGATACGCAGTATTTT. It is translated as CASRLSTDTQYF.

Only a few counts were recorded for this clone. The V and J genes are TRBV4-2 and TRBJ1-6, with 7 nucleotides matching TRBD1. Germline assignment: CDR1 LGHNA and CDR2 YNFKEQ. Unmatched junction bases numbered 11, after V lost 0 bases and J lost 0 bases. The CDR3 is 20 residues long. As DNA, the CDR3 is TGTGCCAGCAGCCAAGATCCAGGGGGGCGGGTGAGCTCCTATAATTCACCCCTCCACTTT. It codes for CASSQDPGGRVSSYNSPLHF.

This clone was observed once. The chain uses TRBV27 and TRBJ1-4; D might be TRBD1 (6 bases). Germline V gene data show CDR1 as MNHEY and CDR2 as SMNVEV (reference sequence). V lost 5 bases, J lost 0 bases, and 16 bases lay in between. The CDR3 totals 17 residues. In DNA, the CDR3 is TGTGCCAGCAGTCGACAGGCGGCTCCCTCAACTAATGAAAAACTGTTTTTT. Protein product: CASSRQAAPSTNEKLFF.

The rearrangement links TRBV6-5 to TRBJ2-7; 8 nucleotides line up with TRBD1. J was trimmed by 3 bases and V by 6 bases; bases with no gene match: 7. The length of the CDR3 is 14 residues. Germline V gives CDR1 MNHEY, CDR2 SVGAGI. In DNA, the CDR3 is TGTGCCAGCAGGTGGCGGACAGGGAACTACGAGCAGTACTTC. It codes for CASRWRTGNYEQYF.

The chain couples TRBV9 to TRBJ2-1, with TRBD1 identical over 8 bases. The CDR3 runs 15 residues. The germline V gene encodes CDR1 SGDLS and CDR2 YYNGEE. V lost 0 bases, J lost 7 bases, and 6 bases stayed unmatched. CDR3 residues: CASSVGQGARNEQFF. The CDR3 nucleotides are TGTGCCAGCAGCGTAGGGCAGGGGGCGCGTAATGAGCAGTTCTTC.